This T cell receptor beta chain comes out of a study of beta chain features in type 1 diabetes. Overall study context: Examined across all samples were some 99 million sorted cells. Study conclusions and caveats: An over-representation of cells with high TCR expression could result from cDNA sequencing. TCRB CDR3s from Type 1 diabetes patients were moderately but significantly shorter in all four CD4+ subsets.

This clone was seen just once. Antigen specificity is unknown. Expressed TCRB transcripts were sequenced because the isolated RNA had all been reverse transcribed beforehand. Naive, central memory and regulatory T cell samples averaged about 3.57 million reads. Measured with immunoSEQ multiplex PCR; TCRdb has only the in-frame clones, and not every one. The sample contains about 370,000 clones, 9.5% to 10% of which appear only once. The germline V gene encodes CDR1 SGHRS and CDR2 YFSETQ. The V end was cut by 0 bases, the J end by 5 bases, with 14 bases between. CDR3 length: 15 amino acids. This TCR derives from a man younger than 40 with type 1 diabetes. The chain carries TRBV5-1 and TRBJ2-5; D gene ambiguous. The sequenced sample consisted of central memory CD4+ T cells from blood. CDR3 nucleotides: TGCGCCAGCAGCTTGGTCGGCAGTCAAGCGGAGACCCAGTACTTC. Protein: CASSLVGSQAETQYF. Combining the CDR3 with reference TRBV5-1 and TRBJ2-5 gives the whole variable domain KAGVTQTPRYLIKTRGQQVTLSCSPISGHRSVSWYQQTPGQGLQFLFEYFSETQRNKGNFPGRFSGRQFSNSRSEMNVSTLELGDSALYLCASSLVGSQAETQYFGPGTRLLVL.